The 19 T cell receptor beta chains given below trace back to one sample, sequenced in a study of shared clonotypes between healthy human individuals. Sequencing used immunoSEQ multiplex PCR; TCRdb keeps in-frame clones, though not all of them. This sample yields about 1.1 million clones, of which 75% to 80% are seen a single time; under 0.65% belongs to the top ten. Sequencing was performed on memory CD4+ T cells from PBMCs. Subset here: CD45RA-negative fraction. The receptors were sampled from a man aged 18 to 30 in good health. Some clones in this sample may be carry-over from other donors' samples.

V is TRBV27 and J is TRBJ1-2, with TRBD1 matching 7 bases. This CDR3 has 17 residues. V lost 4 bases and J lost 6; bases outside the gene matches: 17. Germline CDR1 reads MNHEY; CDR2 reads SMNVEV (reference sequence). Here the CDR3 reads CASSSTLGQTHADGYTF. Written as DNA, the CDR3 is TGTGCCAGCAGTTCGACACTGGGACAGACCCACGCGGATGGCTACACCTTC.

The chain combines TRBV18 with TRBJ1-1; no definite D call. Between the trimmed V and J ends, which lost 5 bases and 5 bases, there was a span of 15 bases. Germline-derived CDR1 and CDR2 are KGHSH and LQKENI. The CDR3 is 14 residues long. In DNA, the CDR3 is TGTGCCAGCTCATCCGGGCTCTCCCAGACTGAAGCTTTCTTT. This sequence encodes CASSSGLSQTEAFF.

Comments on this clone: Other DNA sequences in this sample translate to the same CDR3. The chain recombines TRBV29-1 with TRBJ1-1; TRBD1 might be the D (5 bases). The V gene's germline CDR1 is SQVTM and CDR2 ANQGSEA. The CDR3 loop spans 13 amino acids. Between the trimmed V and J ends, which lost 4 bases and 0 bases, there was a span of 9 bases. The DNA for the CDR3 is TGCAGCGTTGTCTGGGGGTTGAACACTGAAGCTTTCTTT. The encoded protein is CSVVWGLNTEAFF. Complete variable domain (other parts from reference TRBV29-1 and TRBJ1-1): SAVISQKPSRDICQRGTSLTIQCQVDSQVTMMFWYRQQPGQSLTLIATANQGSEATYESGFVIDKFPISRPNLTFSTLTVSNMSPEDSSIYLCSVVWGLNTEAFFGQGTRLTVV.

In its sample, this clone was seen a few times. The CDR3 here is CASSQDVTGQGYNEQFF. The CDR3, as DNA: TGCGCCAGCAGCCAAGATGTAACCGGACAGGGCTACAATGAGCAGTTCTTC. The chain couples TRBV4-3 to TRBJ2-1; 8 bases are shared with TRBD1. The germline V gene has CDR1 LGHNA and CDR2 YSLEER. V was clipped by 0 bases and J by 3 bases; unmatched bases: 7. The CDR3 consists of 17 residues.

This clone appeared a single time. The chain uses TRBV7-3 and TRBJ2-3; weak D call: TRBD2 (5 bases). There are 14 residues in the CDR3. V was trimmed by 2 bases and J by 4 bases, leaving 10 bases between them. Germline CDR1 is SGHTA and CDR2 is FQGTGA. CDR3 sequence: CASSLPDGADTQYF. The CDR3 DNA reads TGTGCCAGCAGCTTACCTGACGGGGCAGATACGCAGTATTTT.

As regards this clone: An end of the junction differs from the germline gene, which may be a read error. This chain uses TRBV7-9 with TRBJ2-7; TRBD2 might be the D (6 bases). The CDR3 extends over 13 amino acids. The germline V gene has CDR1 SEHNR and CDR2 FQNEAQ (reference sequence). CDR3: CASSLNTSPILHF. The CDR3 nucleotides read TGTGCCAGCAGCTTAAATACTAGCCCTATACTACACTTC.

The rearrangement links TRBV21-1 to TRBJ1-4; the table gives TRBD1 as D, unverified against the DNA. TRBV21-1 is a documented pseudogene. This CDR3 has 18 amino acids. The chain's CDR3 is CASSKNRPRGLTNEKLFF. DNA for the CDR3: TGTGCCAGCAGCAAAAACCGACCTAGGGGGCTGACTAATGAAAAACTGTTTTTT.

The V and J genes are TRBV27 and TRBJ2-3, with TRBD1 identical over 10 bases. Per the germline V gene, CDR1 is MNHEY and CDR2 is SMNVEV (reference sequence). J was trimmed by 4 bases and V by 6 bases; bases with no gene match: 16. The CDR3 contains 18 residues. The CDR3 loop is CASSRTGGLRPTADTQYF. The DNA for the CDR3 is TGTGCCAGCAGCCGGACAGGGGGTTTGCGACCCACCGCAGATACGCAGTATTTT.

The chain is built from TRBV7-2 and TRBJ2-6; D is undetermined. Per germline, CDR1 SGHTA and CDR2 FQGNSA. With 3 bases removed from V and 0 bases from J, the gap between germline ends came to 6 bases. The CDR3 covers 15 residues. This chain's CDR3 is CASSFSYSGANVLTF. The CDR3 DNA sequence: TGTGCCAGCAGCTTCTCTTACTCTGGGGCCAACGTCCTGACTTTC.

The genes are TRBV5-1 and TRBJ2-3; 9 bases map to TRBD1. The CDR3 has 16 residues. Germline V gene lookup returns CDR1 SGHRS and CDR2 YFSETQ. The ends lost 4 bases at V and 1 base at J; junction bases unmatched: 7. The CDR3 DNA is TGCGCCAGCAGCCCGACAGGGGGGCGGGGCACAGATACGCAGTATTTT. This sequence encodes CASSPTGGRGTDTQYF.

The rearrangement joins TRBV2 to TRBJ1-1; no clear D gene. Germline-derived CDR1 and CDR2 are SNHLY and FYNNEI. Trimming pared 9 bases from V and 8 bases from J, leaving 19 bases between. The CDR3 has 13 amino acids. The CDR3, as DNA: TGTGCCAGTGTTAGCGGCCCGCTGCGGGAAGCTTTCTTT. Encoded protein: CASVSGPLREAFF.

Only one count was recorded for this clone. This chain connects TRBV6-1 to TRBJ2-7; TRBD1 matches at 11 bases. With V trimmed by 6 bases and J by 1 base, 2 bases remained unmatched. Germline assignment: CDR1 MNHNS and CDR2 SASEGT. The CDR3 spans 14 residues. DNA of the CDR3: TGTGCCAGCAGCGGGACAGGGGGATCCTACGAGCAGTACTTC. The encoded protein is CASSGTGGSYEQYF.

The chain recombines TRBV28 with TRBJ1-5; 11 bases agree with TRBD1. V trimming: 5 bases; J trimming: 1 base; junction bases outside the gene matches: 4. Germline V lookup: CDR1 MDHEN, CDR2 SYDVKM. The CDR3 is made up of 16 amino acids. The CDR3 region is CASSMWTGGSNQPQHF. Here the CDR3 DNA reads TGTGCCAGCAGTATGTGGACAGGGGGCAGCAATCAGCCCCAGCATTTT.

This clone came up a few times. CDR3 sequence: CASSLGGLAGDLSYNEQFF. CDR3 sequence (DNA): TGTGCCAGCAGCTTAGGAGGGCTAGCGGGGGACCTCTCCTACAATGAGCAGTTCTTC. The chain employs TRBV11-1 and TRBJ2-1, with 10 bases aligning to TRBD2. The CDR3 is made up of 19 amino acids. V shed 1 base and J 0 bases; nucleotides not matched to a gene: 9. CDR1 and CDR2 from the germline V gene are SGHAT and FQDESV (reference sequence).

The CDR3 reads CAWSEDIAYEQYF. The CDR3 bases are TGTGCCTGGAGTGAAGACATCGCCTACGAGCAGTACTTC. J is TRBJ2-7 and V is TRBV30, with D hard to call. Germline V lookup: CDR1 GTSNPN, CDR2 SVGIG (reference sequence). V lost 1 base and J lost 2, with 9 bases in between. The CDR3 loop spans 13 amino acids.

J is TRBJ1-4 and V is TRBV6-6; 7 nucleotides agree with TRBD1. CDR1 and CDR2 (germline): MNHNY, SVGAGI (reference sequence). V lost 5 bases and J lost 8; bases outside the gene matches: 8. The CDR3 covers 14 residues. In DNA form, the CDR3 reads TGTGCCAGCAGTCTCGACAGGGAGGACGAAAAACTGTTTTTT. Amino acid sequence: CASSLDREDEKLFF.

J is TRBJ2-5 and V is TRBV6-1; no firm D call. Germline V gene data show CDR1 as MNHNS and CDR2 as SASEGT. The CDR3 is 12 amino acids. V was pared by 6 bases and J by 5 bases, with 10 bases between. The CDR3, as DNA: TGTGCCAGCAGCCACTCTAGGGAGACCCAGTACTTC. Its protein product is CASSHSRETQYF.

The chain joins TRBV2 to TRBJ2-3, with TRBD2 matching over 12 bases. CDR1 is SNHLY, CDR2 FYNNEI, per germline. This CDR3 contains 15 residues. With V trimmed by 6 bases and J by 6 bases, 7 bases remained unmatched. The CDR3 region has the DNA TGTGCCAGCAGGGCGACTAGCGGGAGCGGGGATACGCAGTATTTT. Encoded protein: CASRATSGSGDTQYF.

This clone was detected a few times. V is TRBV4-2 and J is TRBJ2-2, with D tentatively TRBD2 (6 bases). The V end was cut by 1 base, the J end by 3 bases, with 12 bases between. This CDR3 has 16 amino acids. Germline V lookup: CDR1 LGHNA, CDR2 YNFKEQ. The CDR3 sequence: CASSQGRGTDTGELFF. Written as DNA, the CDR3 is TGTGCCAGCAGCCAAGGGCGCGGGACGGACACCGGGGAGCTGTTTTTT.